This T cell receptor (beta chain) was retrieved from a study of blood T cell repertoires in COVID-19. Whole-study context: Sites across the United States, Italy and Spain contributed samples from acute and convalescent COVID-19. Sample material is recorded as cDNA or gDNA derived from T cells, B-cell-depleted T cells, or PBMCs.

The V end was cut by 7 bases, the J end by 4 bases, with 16 bases between. Germline V gives CDR1 LNHDA, CDR2 SQIVND (reference sequence). CDR3 size: 14 residues. In the authors' methods: Scientists estimated how many nucleated cells there were by amplifying reference gene primers. The protocol was immunoSEQ multiplex PCR, while the TCRdb copy is restricted to in-frame clones and leaves out a portion. That table is the source of V, J and clone size, and D and trimming were worked out from the DNA. Of over 150,000 clones in the sample, around 79% are singletons; the top ten hold approximately 26%. Material: peripheral blood. This receptor was taken from a woman aged 70-85 years with acute or convalescent COVID-19. The J gene is TRBJ1-2, the V gene TRBV19; D is perhaps TRBD1 (5 bases). DNA for the CDR3: TGTGCCAGTAATACACAATCGACAGTCTATGGCTACACCTTC. Translating gives CASNTQSTVYGYTF. The variable domain in full, completed from reference TRBV19 and TRBJ1-2, reads DGGITQSPKYLFRKEGQNVTLSCEQNLNHDAMYWYRQDPGQGLRLIYYSQIVNDFQKGDIAEGYSVSREKKESFPLTVTSAQKNPTAFYLCASNTQSTVYGYTFGSGTRLTVV.